Reported below is one TCR beta chain. No antigen is known for it. The assay was immunoSEQ multiplex PCR, and TCRdb's table has in-frame clones only and misses some. The sample carries about 35,000 clones, roughly 80% recorded once. V was clipped by 8 bases and J by 5 bases, with 18 bases between them. CDR1 and CDR2 (germline): PRHDT, FYEKMQ (reference sequence). The CDR3 spans 14 residues. The data were taken from a study of OX40 agonist ivuxolimab in advanced cancers. Background on the study: Ivuxolimab was administered intravenously to patients at 0.01 to 10 mg/kg every 2 weeks. One patient with hepatocellular carcinoma and two with cutaneous melanoma, three in all, had partial responses.

Broader study findings: Mean expanded clone counts were higher in CD8+ than CD4+ T cells. The investigators did not determine what antigen specificity the expanded peripheral T cells had.

The V gene is TRBV13, the J gene TRBJ2-5, with D possibly being TRBD1 or TRBD2 (5 bases each). The TCR was taken from an adult with an advanced solid tumor such as melanoma, head and neck, liver or kidney cancer. This material consisted of CD4+ or CD8+ T cells sorted from blood, taken in a trial of the OX40 agonist ivuxolimab. In DNA form, the CDR3 reads TGTGCCAGCTTAGAGGGGAGCAGGCCGGAGACCCAGTACTTC. Translating gives CASLEGSRPETQYF.